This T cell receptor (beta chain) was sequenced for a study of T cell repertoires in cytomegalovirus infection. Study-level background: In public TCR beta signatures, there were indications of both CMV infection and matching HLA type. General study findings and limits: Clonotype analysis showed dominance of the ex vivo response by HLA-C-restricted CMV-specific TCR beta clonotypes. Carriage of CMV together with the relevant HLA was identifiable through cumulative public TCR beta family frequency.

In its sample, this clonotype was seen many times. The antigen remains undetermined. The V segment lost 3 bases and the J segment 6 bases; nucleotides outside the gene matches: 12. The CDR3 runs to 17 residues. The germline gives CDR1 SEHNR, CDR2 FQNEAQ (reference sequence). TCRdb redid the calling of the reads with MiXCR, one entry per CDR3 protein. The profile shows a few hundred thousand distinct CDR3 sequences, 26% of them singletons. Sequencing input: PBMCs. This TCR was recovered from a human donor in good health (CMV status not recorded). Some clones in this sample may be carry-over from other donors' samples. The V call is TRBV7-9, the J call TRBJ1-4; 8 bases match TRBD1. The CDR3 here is CASSFSTAGTGDEKLFF. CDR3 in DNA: TGTGCCAGCAGCTTCAGTACCGCCGGGACAGGAGATGAAAAACTGTTTTTT.